The clone carrying this T cell receptor beta chain was seen at least ten times. This entry comes from a study of T-cell reconstitution after alpha-beta-depleted transplantation in children. This CDR3 spans 16 amino acids. Trimming at V came to 3 bases and at J to 4 bases, leaving 9 bases not matched to a gene. CDR1 is SGHRS and CDR2 is YFSETQ in the germline V gene. Preparing the TCRbeta library involved the use of unique molecular identifiers. From the PCR reads, TCRdb called clonotypes with MiXCR, one entry per CDR3 protein. The sample consists of 190,000 or so distinct CDR3 sequences, about 6.8% of them appearing once.

This chain connects TRBV5-1 to TRBJ2-5, with 10 bases matching TRBD2. The input for sequencing was PBMCs from the stem cell graft donor, taken from the stem cell graft. This clonotype was obtained from a human donor who donated a stem cell graft to a child with Wiskott-Aldrich syndrome. In nucleotides, the CDR3 is TGCGCCAGCAGCTCGGCGCTAGCGGGGGAAGGAGAGACCCAGTACTTC. This gives the protein CASSSALAGEGETQYF.